Sequencing of this TCR beta chain was carried out in a study of blood T cell repertoires in COVID-19. V lost 0 bases and J 3 bases, leaving 7 bases between the germline ends. This CDR3 region has 13 residues. Germline CDR1 is SGHRS and CDR2 is YFSETQ. Produced via immunoSEQ multiplex PCR; TCRdb's table is partial and in-frame only. The table has 200,000 to 250,000 clones, about 83% seen once. The sample consisted of peripheral blood. This chain joins TRBV5-1 and TRBJ2-7, with D hard to call. The receptor was derived from a woman in her forties or fifties with acute or convalescent COVID-19. The CDR3 spells CASSLVESYEQYF. CDR3 in DNA: TGCGCCAGCAGCTTGGTCGAGAGCTACGAGCAGTACTTC.